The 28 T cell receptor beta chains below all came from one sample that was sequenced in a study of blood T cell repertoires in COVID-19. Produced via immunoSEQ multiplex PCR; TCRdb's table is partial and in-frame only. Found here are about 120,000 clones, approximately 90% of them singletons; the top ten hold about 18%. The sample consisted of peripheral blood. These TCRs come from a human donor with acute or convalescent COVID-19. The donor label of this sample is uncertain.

The CDR3 loop reads CASSLGTGGLEETQYF. CDR3 sequence (DNA): TGTGCCAGCAGCTTAGGGACAGGGGGGCTGGAAGAGACCCAGTACTTC. The J gene is TRBJ2-5, the V gene TRBV7-9, with 10 bases matching TRBD1. Germline V gene data show CDR1 as SEHNR and CDR2 as FQNEAQ (reference sequence). Trimming at V came to 1 base and at J to 3 bases, leaving 5 bases not matched to a gene. The CDR3 is 16 amino acids.

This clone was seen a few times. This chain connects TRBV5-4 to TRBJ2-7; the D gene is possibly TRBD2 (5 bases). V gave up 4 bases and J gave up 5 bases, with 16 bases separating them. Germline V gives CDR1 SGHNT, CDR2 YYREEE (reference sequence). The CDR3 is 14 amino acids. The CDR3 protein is CASSPSSRINEQYF. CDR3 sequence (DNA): TGTGCCAGCAGCCCTAGCTCTCGAATCAACGAGCAGTACTTC.

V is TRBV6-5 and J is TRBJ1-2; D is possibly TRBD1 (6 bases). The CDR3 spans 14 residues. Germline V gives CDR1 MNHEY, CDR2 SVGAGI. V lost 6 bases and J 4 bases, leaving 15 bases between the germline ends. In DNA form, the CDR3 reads TGTGCCAGCAGGCCCCTTGGGGGCGGCTATGGCTACACCTTC. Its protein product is CASRPLGGGYGYTF.

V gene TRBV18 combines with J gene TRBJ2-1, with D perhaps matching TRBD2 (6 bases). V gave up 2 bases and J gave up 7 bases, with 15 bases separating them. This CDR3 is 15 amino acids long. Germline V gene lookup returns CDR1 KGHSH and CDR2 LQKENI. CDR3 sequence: CASSPGTGVRNEQFF. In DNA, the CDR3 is TGTGCCAGCTCACCAGGGACGGGGGTACGAAATGAGCAGTTCTTC.

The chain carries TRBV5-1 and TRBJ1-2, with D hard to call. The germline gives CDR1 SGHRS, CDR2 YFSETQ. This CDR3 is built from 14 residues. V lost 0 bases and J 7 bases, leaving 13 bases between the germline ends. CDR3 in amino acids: CASSLDPQAGGYTF. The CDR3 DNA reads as TGCGCCAGCAGCTTGGACCCCCAGGCGGGTGGCTACACCTTC.

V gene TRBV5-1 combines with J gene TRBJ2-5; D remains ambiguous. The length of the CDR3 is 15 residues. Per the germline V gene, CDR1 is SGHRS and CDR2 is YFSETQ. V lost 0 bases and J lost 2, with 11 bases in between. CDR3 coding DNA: TGCGCCAGCAGCTTGGTGCGGCTACCGCAAGAGACCCAGTACTTC. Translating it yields CASSLVRLPQETQYF. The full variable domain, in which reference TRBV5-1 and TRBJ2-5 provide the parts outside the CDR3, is KAGVTQTPRYLIKTRGQQVTLSCSPISGHRSVSWYQQTPGQGLQFLFEYFSETQRNKGNFPGRFSGRQFSNSRSEMNVSTLELGDSALYLCASSLVRLPQETQYFGPGTRLLVL.

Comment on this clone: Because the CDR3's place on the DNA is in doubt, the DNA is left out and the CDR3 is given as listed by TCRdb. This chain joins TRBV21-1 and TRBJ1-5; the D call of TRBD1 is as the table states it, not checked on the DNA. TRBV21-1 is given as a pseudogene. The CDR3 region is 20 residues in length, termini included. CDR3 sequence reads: CASSKNVAEGASIRNQPQHF.

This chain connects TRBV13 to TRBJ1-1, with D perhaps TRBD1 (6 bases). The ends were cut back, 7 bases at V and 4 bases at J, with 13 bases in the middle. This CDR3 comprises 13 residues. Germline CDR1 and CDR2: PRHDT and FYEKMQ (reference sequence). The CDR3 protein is CASIQQGRTEAFF. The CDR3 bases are TGTGCCAGCATACAACAGGGACGCACTGAAGCTTTCTTT.

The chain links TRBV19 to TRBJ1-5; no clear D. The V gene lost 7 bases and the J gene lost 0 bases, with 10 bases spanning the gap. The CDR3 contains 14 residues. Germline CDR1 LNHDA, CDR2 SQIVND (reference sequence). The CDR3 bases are TGTGCCAGTACTATCCCATCTAGCAATCAGCCCCAGCATTTT. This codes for CASTIPSSNQPQHF.

CDR3: CASSLMTGEETQYF. CDR3 coding DNA: TGTGCCAGCAGCTTGATGACAGGGGAGGAGACCCAGTACTTC. This chain connects TRBV5-4 to TRBJ2-5; 8 bases match TRBD1. Germline loops: CDR1 SGHNT, CDR2 YYREEE (reference sequence). J was trimmed by 5 bases and V by 1 base; bases with no gene match: 4. This CDR3 comprises 14 residues. Combining the CDR3 with reference TRBV5-4 and TRBJ2-5 gives the whole variable domain ETGVTQSPTHLIKTRGQQVTLRCSSQSGHNTVSWYQQALGQGPQFIFQYYREEENGRGNFPPRFSGLQFPNYSSELNVNALELDDSALYLCASSLMTGEETQYFGPGTRLLVL.

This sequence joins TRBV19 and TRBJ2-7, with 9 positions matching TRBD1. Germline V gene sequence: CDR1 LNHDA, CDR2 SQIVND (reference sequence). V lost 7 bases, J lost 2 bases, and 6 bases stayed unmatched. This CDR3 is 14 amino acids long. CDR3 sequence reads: CASNPGQGTYEQYF. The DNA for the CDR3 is TGTGCCAGTAATCCGGGACAGGGAACCTACGAGCAGTACTTC.

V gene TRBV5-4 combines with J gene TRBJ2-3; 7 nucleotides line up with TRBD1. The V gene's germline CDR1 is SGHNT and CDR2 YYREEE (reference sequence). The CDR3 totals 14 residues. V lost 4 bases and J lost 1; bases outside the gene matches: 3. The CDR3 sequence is CASSPGGGTDTQYF. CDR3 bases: TGTGCCAGCAGCCCAGGGGGAGGCACAGATACGCAGTATTTT.

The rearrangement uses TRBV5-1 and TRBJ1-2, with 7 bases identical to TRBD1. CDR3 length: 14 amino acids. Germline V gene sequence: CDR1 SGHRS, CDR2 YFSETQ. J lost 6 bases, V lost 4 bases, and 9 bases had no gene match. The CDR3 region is CASSRLGQADGYTF. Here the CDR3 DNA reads TGCGCCAGCAGCCGACTCGGACAGGCCGATGGCTACACCTTC.

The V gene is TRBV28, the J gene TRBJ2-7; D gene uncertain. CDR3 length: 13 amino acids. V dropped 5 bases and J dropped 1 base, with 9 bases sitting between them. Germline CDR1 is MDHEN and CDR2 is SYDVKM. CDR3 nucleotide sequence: TGTGCCAGCAGTGAAAGCCTGTCCTACGAGCAGTACTTC. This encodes CASSESLSYEQYF.

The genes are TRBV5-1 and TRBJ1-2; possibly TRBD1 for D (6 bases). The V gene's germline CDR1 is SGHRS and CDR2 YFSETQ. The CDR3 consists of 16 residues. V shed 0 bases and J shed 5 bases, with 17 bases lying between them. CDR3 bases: TGCGCCAGCAGCTTGGCCGGGGGGGCCCCGCCGTATGGCTACACCTTC. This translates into CASSLAGGAPPYGYTF.

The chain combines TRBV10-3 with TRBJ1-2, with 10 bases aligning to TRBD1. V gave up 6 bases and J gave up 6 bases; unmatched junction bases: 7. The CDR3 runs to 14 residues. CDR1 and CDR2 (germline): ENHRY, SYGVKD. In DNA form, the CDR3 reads TGTGCCATCAGGAAAAATGGACAGGGGGATGGCTACACCTTC. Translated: CAIRKNGQGDGYTF.

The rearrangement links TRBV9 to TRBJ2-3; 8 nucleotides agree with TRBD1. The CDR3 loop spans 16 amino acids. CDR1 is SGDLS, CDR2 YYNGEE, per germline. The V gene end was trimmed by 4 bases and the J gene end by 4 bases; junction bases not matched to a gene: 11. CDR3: CASSPPGQVISDTQYF. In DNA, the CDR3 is TGTGCCAGCAGCCCCCCGGGACAGGTTATATCAGATACGCAGTATTTT.

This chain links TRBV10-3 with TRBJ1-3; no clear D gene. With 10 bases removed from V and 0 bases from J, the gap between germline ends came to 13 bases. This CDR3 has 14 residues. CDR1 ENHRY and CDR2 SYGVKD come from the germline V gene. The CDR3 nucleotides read TGTGCCACGGGAGACGGCAGCTCTGGAAACACCATATATTTT. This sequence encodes CATGDGSSGNTIYF.

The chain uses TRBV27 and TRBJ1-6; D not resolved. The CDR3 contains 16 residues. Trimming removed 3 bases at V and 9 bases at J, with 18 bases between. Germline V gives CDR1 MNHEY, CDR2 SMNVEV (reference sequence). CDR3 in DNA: TGTGCCAGCAGTTTCTCCGCAGGTCGTCTTGGTTCACCCCTCCACTTT. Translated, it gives CASSFSAGRLGSPLHF.

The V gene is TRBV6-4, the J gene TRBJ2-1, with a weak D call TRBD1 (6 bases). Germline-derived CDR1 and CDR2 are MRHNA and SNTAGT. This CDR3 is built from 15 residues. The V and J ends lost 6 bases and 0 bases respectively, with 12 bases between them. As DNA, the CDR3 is TGTGCCAGCAGACTGGACAGTAGCTCCTACAATGAGCAGTTCTTC. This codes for CASRLDSSSYNEQFF.

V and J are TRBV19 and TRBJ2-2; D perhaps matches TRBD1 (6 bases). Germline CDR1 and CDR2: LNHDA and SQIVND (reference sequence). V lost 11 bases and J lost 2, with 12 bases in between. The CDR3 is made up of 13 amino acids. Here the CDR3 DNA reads TGTGCCCTGGGGGCGACTAACACCGGGGAGCTGTTTTTT. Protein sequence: CALGATNTGELFF.

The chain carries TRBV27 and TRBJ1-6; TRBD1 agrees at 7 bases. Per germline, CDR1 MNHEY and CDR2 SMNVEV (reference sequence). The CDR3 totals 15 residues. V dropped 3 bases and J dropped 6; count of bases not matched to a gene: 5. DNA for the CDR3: TGTGCCAGCAGTTTCCACAGGGGAGCTAATTCACCCCTCCACTTT. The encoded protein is CASSFHRGANSPLHF.

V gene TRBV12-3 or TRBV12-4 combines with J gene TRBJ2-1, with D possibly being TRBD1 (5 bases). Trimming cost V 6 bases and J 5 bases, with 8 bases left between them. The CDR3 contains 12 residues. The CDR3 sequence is CASSRQNNEQFF. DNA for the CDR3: TGTGCCAGCAGCCGACAGAACAATGAGCAGTTCTTC.

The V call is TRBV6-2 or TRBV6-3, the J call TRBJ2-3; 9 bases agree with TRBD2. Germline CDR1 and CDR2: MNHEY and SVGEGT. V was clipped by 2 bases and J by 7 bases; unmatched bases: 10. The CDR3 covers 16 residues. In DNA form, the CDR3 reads TGTGCCAGCAGTTACGTCCTTGGCGGGGGGGCATATACGCAGTATTTT. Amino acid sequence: CASSYVLGGGAYTQYF.

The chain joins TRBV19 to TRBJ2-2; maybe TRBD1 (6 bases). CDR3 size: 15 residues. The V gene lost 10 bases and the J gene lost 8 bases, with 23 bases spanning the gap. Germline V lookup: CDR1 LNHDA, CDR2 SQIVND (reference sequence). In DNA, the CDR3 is TGTGCCACCACCCTGTGGCCAGGGGTCAAGGGGGAGCTGTTTTTT. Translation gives CATTLWPGVKGELFF.

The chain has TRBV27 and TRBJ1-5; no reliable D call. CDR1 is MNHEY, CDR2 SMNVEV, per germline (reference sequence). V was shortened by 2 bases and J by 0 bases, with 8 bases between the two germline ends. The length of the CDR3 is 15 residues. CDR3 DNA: TGTGCCAGCAGTTTAAGCCCTAATAGCAATCAGCCCCAGCATTTT. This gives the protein CASSLSPNSNQPQHF.

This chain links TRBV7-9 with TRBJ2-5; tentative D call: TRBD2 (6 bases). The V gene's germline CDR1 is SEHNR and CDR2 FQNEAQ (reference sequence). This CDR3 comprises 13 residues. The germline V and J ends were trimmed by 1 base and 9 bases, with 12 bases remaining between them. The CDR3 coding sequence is TGTGCCAGCAGCTTAGAAGGGGAGGCGGCCCAGTACTTC. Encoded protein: CASSLEGEAAQYF.

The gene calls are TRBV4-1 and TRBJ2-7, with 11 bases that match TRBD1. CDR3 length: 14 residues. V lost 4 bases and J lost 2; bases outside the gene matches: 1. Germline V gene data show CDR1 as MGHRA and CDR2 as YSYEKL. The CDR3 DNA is TGCGCCAGCAGCCCGGGACAGGGGGCCTACGAGCAGTACTTC. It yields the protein CASSPGQGAYEQYF.